This entry concerns a single TCR beta chain. Its antigen is currently unknown. Germline V gene lookup returns CDR1 SGHRS and CDR2 YFSETQ. V gave up 4 bases and J gave up 4 bases, with 13 bases separating them. CDR3 length: 14 amino acids. The table came from immunoSEQ multiplex PCR; TCRdb's copy has only in-frame clones and leaves some out. The profile shows around 980,000 clones, 75% to 80% of them singletons. The entry originates in a study of shared clonotypes between healthy human individuals. Study-wide results and limits: Exclusively blood specimens were collected; tissue repertoires likely differ. Sequencing depth was expected to affect clonotype sharing among donors.

Sequenced material: memory CD4+ T cells from PBMCs. Noted subset: CD45RA-negative fraction. This clonotype was sampled from a young man in good health. Some clones in this sample may be carry-over from other donors' samples. V and J are TRBV5-1 and TRBJ2-3, with no clear D. In nucleotides, the CDR3 is TGCGCCAGCAGCCAACTTATCGTCGCAGATACGCAGTATTTT. It specifies CASSQLIVADTQYF.